Reported below is one TCR beta chain. As yet, its antigen is unknown. Using unique molecular identifiers, the investigators prepared the TCRbeta library. TCRdb reanalysed the PCR reads using MiXCR and keeps one entry per CDR3 protein. The sample lists about 200,000 distinct CDR3 sequences, 6.6% seen once, with more than 5.5% in the top ten. The data were obtained in a study of T-cell reconstitution after alpha-beta-depleted transplantation in children. CDR1 and CDR2 (germline): DFQATT, SNEGSKA (reference sequence). V lost 6 bases to trimming and J lost 2 bases, with 15 bases between them. This CDR3 is built from 14 residues. Study results and limitations: Where alpha-beta T cells came from about two months after transplant was reportedly several hundred expanded graft clones. High day-60 TCRbeta diversity in some patients came from surviving recipient T cells and thymic progenitors. One year after transplant, T-cell counts and diversity came mostly from newly produced T cells.

The sequence was collected from a boy between 2 and 10 years old with acute lymphoblastic leukemia, due to receive a stem cell transplant. This rearrangement joins TRBV20-1 to TRBJ2-3; D may match TRBD1 or TRBD2 (5 bases each). This sample comprised PBMCs, obtained before TCRalphabeta/CD19-depleted stem cell transplant. The CDR3 loop is CSALGAGTTDTQYF. The CDR3 DNA reads as TGCAGTGCCTTAGGCGCAGGGACCACAGATACGCAGTATTTT.